A single sample is the source of the 16 T cell receptor beta chains below, sequenced in a study of T cells after yellow fever vaccination. TCRdb reprocessed the 5' RACE reads via MiXCR and lists one record per CDR3 protein. Altogether 300,000 to 400,000 distinct CDR3 sequences are present, 6.2% being singletons, with the ten largest covering approximately 15%. The sample consisted of PBMCs, taken 5 days after the yellow fever booster vaccination. These receptors all stem from a man aged 25-40 years who received the YFV17D yellow fever vaccine.

In its sample, this clonotype was seen a few times. CDR3 in DNA: TGCAGTCTCTCGGGGCGAGCGGGAGCCTACAATGAGCAGTTCTTC. It yields the protein CSLSGRAGAYNEQFF. The rearrangement joins TRBV20-1 to TRBJ2-1; 8 positions match TRBD2. CDR1 and CDR2 from the germline V gene are DFQATT and SNEGSKA (reference sequence). V lost 8 bases and J lost 2; bases outside the gene matches: 11. The length of the CDR3 is 15 residues.

About this clonotype itself: A much larger clone differs from this one at a single base, so this may be a read error. This chain joins TRBV4-2 and TRBJ2-7, with a tentative D call TRBD2 (6 bases). The CDR3 runs 14 residues. Trimming pared 0 bases from V and 7 bases from J, leaving 13 bases between. Per germline, CDR1 LGHNA and CDR2 YNFKEQ. The DNA of the CDR3 is TGTGCCAGCAGCCAAGATCTTGGGGGGTGTGAGCAGTACTTC. The encoded protein is CASSQDLGGCEQYF.

This clonotype has more than one count but fewer than ten. The chain couples TRBV12-3 or TRBV12-4 to TRBJ2-7; D gene unclear. This CDR3 spans 15 amino acids. The V end lost 4 bases, the J end lost 0 bases, and 13 bases lay between the germline ends. The CDR3: CASSSGYRPSYEQYF. The CDR3 nucleotides are TGTGCCAGCAGTTCAGGTTATCGGCCCTCCTACGAGCAGTACTTC.

This clonotype was picked up many times. The CDR3 DNA sequence: TGTGCCAGCAGCTTAGTCACCGCGGGAGGGCATGTCGAGCAGTACTTC. Residues: CASSLVTAGGHVEQYF. The chain uses TRBV7-8 and TRBJ2-7; 9 bases are shared with TRBD2. The trim removed 1 base at V and 6 bases at J, leaving 10 bases unmatched. This CDR3 contains 16 residues. The germline V gene encodes CDR1 SGHVS and CDR2 FQNEAQ.

J is TRBJ2-1 and V is TRBV9; 7 bases align to TRBD2. This CDR3 has 16 amino acids. The V gene's germline CDR1 is SGDLS and CDR2 YYNGEE. With V trimmed by 0 bases and J by 0 bases, 3 bases remained unmatched. The CDR3 loop reads CASSVVGLDSYNEQFF. The CDR3 region has the DNA TGTGCCAGCAGCGTAGTAGGACTAGACTCCTACAATGAGCAGTTCTTC.

The CDR3 loop reads CASSPEWGLAGGEQFF. The DNA for the CDR3 is TGTGCCAGCAGCCCCGAGTGGGGACTAGCGGGAGGTGAGCAGTTCTTC. The rearrangement links TRBV5-4 to TRBJ2-1, with 15 bases identical to TRBD2. V dropped 4 bases and J dropped 9; count of bases not matched to a gene: 8. CDR3 length: 16 residues. From germline, CDR1 is SGHNT and CDR2 YYREEE (reference sequence).

This clonotype appeared a few times. The chain employs TRBV12-3 or TRBV12-4 and TRBJ2-7; TRBD1 aligns across 10 bases. With 5 bases clipped from V and 5 bases from J, the junction kept 9 bases outside the gene matches. This CDR3 has 15 amino acids. CDR3 in amino acids: CASSTTGTGDNEQYF. In DNA form, the CDR3 reads TGTGCCAGCAGTACGACCGGGACAGGGGACAACGAGCAGTACTTC.

This clonotype has at least ten counts. The chain links TRBV6-2 or TRBV6-3 to TRBJ2-5; perhaps TRBD2 as D (5 bases). Looked up from germline, CDR1 is MNHEY and CDR2 is SVGEGT. This CDR3 has 15 residues. V was cut by 5 bases and J by 5 bases, with 18 bases left in between. The CDR3 region is CASSRRTRLRETQYF. CDR3 nucleotides: TGTGCCAGCAGTCGAAGGACTCGACTCAGGGAGACCCAGTACTTC.

This clonotype was seen many times. CDR3 sequence (DNA): TGTGCCAGCAGCAAGGGACTAGCGGAGACCCAGTACTTC. Translation gives CASSKGLAETQYF. This sequence joins TRBV7-2 and TRBJ2-5; 10 nucleotides agree with TRBD2. Trimming removed 5 bases from V and 5 bases from J; junction bases left unmatched: 2. Germline CDR1 reads SGHTA; CDR2 reads FQGNSA. The CDR3 is 13 residues long. Variable domain in full (rest from reference TRBV7-2 and TRBJ2-5): GAGVSQSPSNKVTEKGKDVELRCDPISGHTALYWYRQSLGQGLEFLIYFQGNSAPDKSGLPSDRFSAERTGGSVSTLTIQRTQQEDSAVYLCASSKGLAETQYFGPGTRLLVL.

For this clonotype: This may be a read error, as it is one base from a much larger clone. The J gene is TRBJ2-3, the V gene TRBV20-1; no clear D gene. The CDR3 sequence is 11 residues long. Germline values: CDR1 DFQATT, CDR2 SNEGSKA (reference sequence). The CDR3: CIARHQTTQYF. The CDR3 coding sequence is TGCATTGCTAGACACCAGACGACGCAGTATTTT.

This clonotype was observed at least ten times. V is TRBV7-2 and J is TRBJ2-7; D uncertain. The V gene lost 3 bases and the J gene lost 0 bases, with 6 bases spanning the gap. Germline CDR1 reads SGHTA; CDR2 reads FQGNSA. The CDR3 has 13 amino acids. The CDR3 DNA reads TGTGCCAGCAGCTTCACGAGCTCCTACGAGCAGTACTTC. This codes for CASSFTSSYEQYF.

Of note for this clonotype: A much larger clone is a single base away; this may be a read error. The rearrangement joins TRBV9 to TRBJ2-5; tentative D call: TRBD1 (6 bases). The CDR3 extends over 15 amino acids. Germline V gene lookup returns CDR1 SGDLS and CDR2 YYNGEE. V was clipped by 3 bases and J by 3 bases, with 15 bases between them. CDR3 DNA sequence: TGTGCCAGCAGCGCGTTTGGGACAAGGAAAGAGACCCAGTACTTC. It codes for CASSAFGTRKETQYF.

Many counts were recorded for this clonotype. The chain joins TRBV5-4 to TRBJ2-1; perhaps TRBD2 as D (5 bases). The CDR3 is 15 residues long. Trimming removed 1 base at V and 1 base at J, with 9 bases between. Germline V CDR1 and CDR2: SGHNT, YYREEE (reference sequence). CDR3 DNA sequence: TGTGCCAGCAGCTTGCGGGGAAGGTCCTACAATGAGCAGTTCTTC. It yields the protein CASSLRGRSYNEQFF.

The rearrangement uses TRBV20-1 and TRBJ1-5; D gene uncertain. The CDR3 loop spans 16 amino acids. Germline CDR1 is DFQATT and CDR2 is SNEGSKA (reference sequence). The V and J ends lost 2 bases and 0 bases respectively, with 14 bases between them. CDR3 DNA: TGCAGTGCTAGAAACGCGGCAGTTAATAGCAATCAGCCCCAGCATTTT. Encoded protein: CSARNAAVNSNQPQHF.

This clonotype was detected many times. Relative to the germline gene, one junction end is altered; a read error may explain this. The chain links TRBV7-2 to TRBJ2-7, with D hard to call. The germline gives CDR1 SGHTA, CDR2 FQGNSA. CDR3 size: 15 residues. The CDR3 DNA follows: TGTGCCAGCAGCGTAGCAATCGACACATCCTACGAGCAGTACTTC. This sequence encodes CASSVAIDTSYEQYF.

The chain employs TRBV20-1 and TRBJ2-3, with 7 bases fitting TRBD2. The germline gives CDR1 DFQATT, CDR2 SNEGSKA (reference sequence). The J segment lost 0 bases and the V segment lost 1 base, leaving 7 bases of the junction unmatched. The CDR3 consists of 16 residues. The CDR3 DNA sequence: TGCAGTGCTAGAGCCCGGGACTACCTTAGCACAGATACGCAGTATTTT. Protein product: CSARARDYLSTDTQYF.